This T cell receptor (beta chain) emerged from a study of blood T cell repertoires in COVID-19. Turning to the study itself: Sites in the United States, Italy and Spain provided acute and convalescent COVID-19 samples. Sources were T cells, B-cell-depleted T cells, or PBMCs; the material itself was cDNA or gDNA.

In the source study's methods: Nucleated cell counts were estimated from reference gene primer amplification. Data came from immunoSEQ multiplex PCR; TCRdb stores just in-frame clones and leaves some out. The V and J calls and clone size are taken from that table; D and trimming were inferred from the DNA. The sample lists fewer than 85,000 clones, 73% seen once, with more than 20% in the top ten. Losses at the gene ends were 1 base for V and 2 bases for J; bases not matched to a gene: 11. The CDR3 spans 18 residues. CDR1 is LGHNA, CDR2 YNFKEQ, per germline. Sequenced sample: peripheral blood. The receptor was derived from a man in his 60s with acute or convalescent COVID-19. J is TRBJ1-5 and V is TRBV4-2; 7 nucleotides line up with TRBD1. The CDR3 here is CASSQGDRAEWGNQPQHF. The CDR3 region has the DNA TGTGCCAGCAGCCAAGGAGACAGGGCGGAATGGGGCAATCAGCCCCAGCATTTT.